These 9 T cell receptor beta chains were all obtained from the same sample, sequenced in a study of identical twins. TCRdb processed the 5' RACE reads anew with MiXCR; each CDR3 protein has one entry. The sample carries some 240,000 distinct CDR3 sequences, more than 9% recorded once. Sequencing was performed on memory T cells sorted from blood. The receptors come from a man aged 50-59 years in good health.

The chain employs TRBV7-6 and TRBJ2-3; D is undetermined. With 1 base removed from V and 2 bases from J, the gap between germline ends came to 10 bases. Germline lookup yields CDR1 SGHVS and CDR2 FNYEAQ. The CDR3 spans 15 residues. The CDR3 bases are TGTGCCAGCAGCTTAGGGGCCAACCCCACAGATACGCAGTATTTT. This encodes CASSLGANPTDTQYF.

This clonotype was detected many times. V is TRBV29-1 and J is TRBJ2-1; D might be TRBD2 (5 bases). Germline assignment: CDR1 SQVTM and CDR2 ANQGSEA. There are 14 residues in the CDR3. Trimming left V 5 bases short and J 2 bases short, with 13 bases between. CDR3 protein: CSVIWTETYNEQFF. Written as DNA, the CDR3 is TGCAGCGTTATTTGGACTGAAACCTACAATGAGCAGTTCTTC.

V is TRBV11-2 and J is TRBJ1-5, with 7 bases fitting TRBD1. V trimming: 5 bases; J trimming: 0 bases; junction bases outside the gene matches: 13. The CDR3 totals 18 residues. Germline values: CDR1 SGHAT, CDR2 FQNNGV. The DNA of the CDR3 is TGTGCCAGCAGCACCTACATGGGGACAGTTTATAGCAATCAGCCCCAGCATTTT. The encoded protein is CASSTYMGTVYSNQPQHF.

This clonotype was observed many times. The rearrangement links TRBV10-3 to TRBJ2-3, with D tentatively TRBD2 (6 bases). The CDR3 length is 14 residues. CDR1 and CDR2 from the germline V gene are ENHRY and SYGVKD. The V and J ends lost 7 bases and 2 bases respectively, with 13 bases between them. CDR3 sequence (DNA): TGTGCCATCACCCGGTCGGGGGACACAGATACGCAGTATTTT. Its translation is CAITRSGDTDTQYF.

This clonotype was detected many times. This chain links TRBV12-3 or TRBV12-4 with TRBJ1-5, with a tentative D call TRBD1 (5 bases). V lost 2 bases and J lost 7, with 12 bases in between. The CDR3 length is 14 residues. The CDR3 is CASSLSRREQPQHF. The DNA for the CDR3 is TGTGCCAGCAGTTTAAGTCGCAGGGAACAGCCCCAGCATTTT.

J is TRBJ2-7 and V is TRBV11-3; 7 bases align to TRBD1. There are 14 residues in the CDR3. CDR1 and CDR2 from the germline V gene are SGHNT and YENEEA. After removal of 4 bases from V and 5 bases from J, the junction contained 8 bases not matched to a gene. CDR3 sequence reads: CASSSRGTGDEQYF. For the CDR3, the DNA is TGTGCCAGCAGCTCCAGGGGGACCGGCGACGAGCAGTACTTC.

This clonotype was observed a handful of times. This chain uses TRBV5-1 with TRBJ1-4; 9 bases fit TRBD1. Germline values: CDR1 SGHRS, CDR2 YFSETQ. The CDR3 is 15 amino acids. V was clipped by 2 bases and J by 5 bases; unmatched bases: 4. DNA for the CDR3: TGCGCCAGCAGCTTACAGGGGGCAGTCAATGAAAAACTGTTTTTT. This translates into CASSLQGAVNEKLFF.

The CDR3, as DNA: TGCAGTGCTAGCCGGCAGGGGGCAAGCGAGCAGTACTTC. It codes for CSASRQGASEQYF. This rearrangement joins TRBV20-1 to TRBJ2-7, with 8 bases that match TRBD1. V gave up 3 bases and J gave up 6 bases; unmatched junction bases: 7. Germline loops: CDR1 DFQATT, CDR2 SNEGSKA (reference sequence). This CDR3 is built from 13 residues.

This clonotype has a handful of counts. The chain is built from TRBV24-1 and TRBJ2-1, with 8 nucleotides matching TRBD1. The CDR3 has 17 amino acids. V was clipped by 2 bases and J by 0 bases; unmatched bases: 5. Germline CDR1 KGHDR, CDR2 SFDVKD. CDR3: CATSDWGQASSYNEQFF. The CDR3 DNA reads as TGTGCCACCAGTGATTGGGGACAGGCCTCCTCCTACAATGAGCAGTTCTTC.